This entry lists 13 T cell receptor beta chains sequenced from one sample in a study of blood T cells in healthy people across ages. Sample-barcoded 5' priming and a J-beta primer mix drove a second PCR of roughly 6 to 12 cycles. TCRdb recomputed calls from the 5' RACE reads with MiXCR, one row per CDR3 protein. Among fewer than 1,200,000 distinct CDR3 sequences listed, 20% to 25% were seen once. These data also formed part of another study, on T cells of mothers and their children.

Sequenced: blood. These receptors originate from a girl aged 2-9 years in good health.

This rearrangement joins TRBV7-3 to TRBJ2-5; D could derive from TRBD1 or TRBD2 (5 bases each). The J call may be in error: the DNA end matches TRBJ2-1 better. Germline V lookup: CDR1 SGHTA, CDR2 FQGTGA. The CDR3 loop spans 14 amino acids. The CDR3 DNA reads as TGTGCCAGCAGCTTAATTGGGGGTCCGGGTGAGCAGTTCTTC. It translates to CASSLIGGPGEQFF.

The chain couples TRBV12-5 to TRBJ2-5, with 11 bases that match TRBD2. The end of the DNA fits TRBJ2-1 better, so the J call may be wrong. The germline CDR1 and CDR2 sequences are LGHNT and FRNRAP. CDR3 length: 13 amino acids. CDR3 nucleotide sequence: TGTGCCCTTCAGGGCCTAGCGGGGGGAGGCCAGTTCTTC. Translation gives CALQGLAGGGQFF.

This clonotype was observed a few times. The chain joins TRBV20-1 to TRBJ2-5; 9 nucleotides line up with TRBD2. The DNA end lines up better with TRBJ2-7; the J call may be wrong. Germline CDR1 reads DFQATT; CDR2 reads SNEGSKA (reference sequence). The CDR3 consists of 13 residues. CDR3 region: CSAAGTSRYEQYF. The CDR3 DNA sequence: TGCAGTGCCGCAGGGACTAGCCGCTACGAGCAGTACTTC.

In this sample, this clonotype turned up a few times. The chain carries TRBV7-2 and TRBJ2-6; D not resolved. CDR1 and CDR2 from the germline V gene are SGHTA and FQGNSA. Trimming removed 4 bases from V and 3 bases from J, with 7 bases in between. The CDR3 runs 14 residues. CDR3 sequence (DNA): TGTGCCAGCAGCTCCTCTGTTGGGGCCAACGTCCTGACTTTC. Encoded protein: CASSSSVGANVLTF.

This clonotype was found a few times. The genes are TRBV2 and TRBJ2-7, with D perhaps matching TRBD1 (6 bases). Trimming took 1 base from V and 4 from J, leaving 8 bases between them. The CDR3 has 13 amino acids. Germline V gene lookup returns CDR1 SNHLY and CDR2 FYNNEI. CDR3 amino acids: CASSEEQGYEQYF. CDR3 nucleotides: TGTGCCAGCAGTGAAGAACAGGGATACGAGCAGTACTTC.

The genes are TRBV20-1 and TRBJ2-5, with 15 bases lining up with TRBD2. The DNA matches TRBJ2-1 better at its end, which makes the J call doubtful. The germline CDR1 and CDR2 sequences are DFQATT and SNEGSKA (reference sequence). CDR3 size: 14 residues. The CDR3, as DNA: TGCAGTGCTGACGGGACTAGCGGGGGGCATGAGCAGTTCTTC. It yields the protein CSADGTSGGHEQFF.

The table lists this clonotype with a few counts. This chain joins TRBV12-3 or TRBV12-4 and TRBJ2-1; 9 nucleotides agree with TRBD2. Judging by the DNA end, TRBJ2-7 fits better; the J call may be wrong. This CDR3 region has 15 residues. CDR3 loop: CASSLLAGLAGEQYF. The DNA for the CDR3 is TGTGCCAGCAGTTTACTAGCGGGGCTTGCGGGCGAGCAGTACTTC.

The V and J genes are TRBV12-3 or TRBV12-4 and TRBJ2-5; TRBD2 is a possible D gene (7 bases). The CDR3 is 16 residues long. V was pared by 1 base and J by 2 bases, with 14 bases between. The CDR3 is CASSLGGRGVQETQYF. The CDR3 nucleotides are TGTGCCAGCAGTTTAGGGGGGAGGGGGGTTCAAGAGACCCAGTACTTC.

The chain recombines TRBV12-5 with TRBJ2-3; no reliable D call. This CDR3 contains 17 residues. CDR1 and CDR2 (germline): LGHNT, FRNRAP. Trimming removed 5 bases at V and 0 bases at J, with 18 bases between. The CDR3 region is CASGTDQEDLSTDTQYF. The DNA of the CDR3 is TGTGCTAGTGGTACCGACCAGGAAGATCTTAGCACAGATACGCAGTATTTT.

A note on this clonotype: A clone one base away is much larger, so this may be a read error. The chain recombines TRBV7-9 with TRBJ2-5, with 7 bases identical to TRBD2. The V gene's germline CDR1 is SEHNR and CDR2 FQNEAQ (reference sequence). The CDR3 totals 15 residues. The trim removed 4 bases at V and 4 bases at J, leaving 9 bases unmatched. The CDR3 spells CASSSFIERGETQYF. DNA for the CDR3: TGTGCCAGCAGCTCCTTTATCGAGCGGGGAGAGACCCAGTACTTC.

The chain has TRBV5-6 and TRBJ2-5; 7 bases map to TRBD2. CDR3 length: 14 amino acids. Germline V CDR1 and CDR2: SGHDT, YYEEEE. Germline trimming cut 0 bases from V and 3 bases from J; bases unmatched to any gene: 2. The CDR3 is CASSLDLAEETQYF. CDR3 nucleotide sequence: TGTGCCAGCAGCTTGGACCTAGCGGAAGAGACCCAGTACTTC.

The chain employs TRBV2 and TRBJ2-1; TRBD2 matches 13 bases. Germline trimming cut 6 bases from V and 7 bases from J; bases unmatched to any gene: 12. The germline V gene encodes CDR1 SNHLY and CDR2 FYNNEI. CDR3 length: 17 amino acids. The DNA for the CDR3 is TGTGCCAGCAGGGGTTTTCCGGGACTAGCGGGAAGTAATGAGCAGTTCTTC. This encodes CASRGFPGLAGSNEQFF.

This clonotype turned up a few times. CDR3 DNA sequence: TGCAGTGCTATGCGACAGGGGGGCCACTATGGCTACACCTTC. Protein: CSAMRQGGHYGYTF. This chain links TRBV20-1 with TRBJ1-2; 9 nucleotides match TRBD1. The trim removed 4 bases at V and 3 bases at J, leaving 6 bases unmatched. This CDR3 is built from 14 residues. Germline V lookup: CDR1 DFQATT, CDR2 SNEGSKA (reference sequence).